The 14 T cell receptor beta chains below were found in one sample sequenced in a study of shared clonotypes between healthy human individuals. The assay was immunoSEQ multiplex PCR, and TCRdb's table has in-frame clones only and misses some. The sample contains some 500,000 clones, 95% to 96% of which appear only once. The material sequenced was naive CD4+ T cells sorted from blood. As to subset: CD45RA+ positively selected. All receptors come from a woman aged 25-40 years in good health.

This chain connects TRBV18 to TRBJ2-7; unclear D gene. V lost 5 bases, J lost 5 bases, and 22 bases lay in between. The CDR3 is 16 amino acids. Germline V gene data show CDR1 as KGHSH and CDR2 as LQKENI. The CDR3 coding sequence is TGTGCCAGCTCAGAGCAACGGACGGGCCTGGGCGACGAGCAGTACTTC. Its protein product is CASSEQRTGLGDEQYF.

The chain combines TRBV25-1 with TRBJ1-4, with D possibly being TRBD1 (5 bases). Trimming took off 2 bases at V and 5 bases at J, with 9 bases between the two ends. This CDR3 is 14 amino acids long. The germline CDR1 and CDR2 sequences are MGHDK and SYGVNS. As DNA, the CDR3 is TGTGCCAGCAGTGAAGACAGTCCAAATGAAAAACTGTTTTTT. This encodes CASSEDSPNEKLFF.

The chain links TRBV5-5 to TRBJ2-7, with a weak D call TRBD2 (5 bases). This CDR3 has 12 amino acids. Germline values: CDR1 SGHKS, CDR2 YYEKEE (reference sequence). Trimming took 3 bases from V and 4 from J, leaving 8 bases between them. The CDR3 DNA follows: TGTGCCAGCAGCTCCCGGAGGTACGAGCAGTACTTC. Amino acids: CASSSRRYEQYF. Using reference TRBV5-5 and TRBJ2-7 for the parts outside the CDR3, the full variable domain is DAGVTQSPTHLIKTRGQQVTLRCSPISGHKSVSWYQQVLGQGPQFIFQYYEKEERGRGNFPDRFSARQFPNYSSELNVNALLLGDSALYLCASSSRRYEQYFGPGTRLTVT.

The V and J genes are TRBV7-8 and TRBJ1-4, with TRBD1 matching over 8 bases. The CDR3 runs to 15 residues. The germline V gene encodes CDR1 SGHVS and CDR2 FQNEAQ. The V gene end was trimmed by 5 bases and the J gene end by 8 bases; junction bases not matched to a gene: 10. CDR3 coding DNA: TGTGCCAGCAGCACCACCAGGGGGCGGATGGAAAAACTGTTTTTT. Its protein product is CASSTTRGRMEKLFF.

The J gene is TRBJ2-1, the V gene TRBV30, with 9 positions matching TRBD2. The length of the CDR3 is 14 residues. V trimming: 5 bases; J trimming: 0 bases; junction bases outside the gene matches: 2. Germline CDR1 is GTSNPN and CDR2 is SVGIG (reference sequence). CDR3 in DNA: TGTGCCTGGGATAGCGGGAGCTCCTACAATGAGCAGTTCTTC. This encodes CAWDSGSSYNEQFF.

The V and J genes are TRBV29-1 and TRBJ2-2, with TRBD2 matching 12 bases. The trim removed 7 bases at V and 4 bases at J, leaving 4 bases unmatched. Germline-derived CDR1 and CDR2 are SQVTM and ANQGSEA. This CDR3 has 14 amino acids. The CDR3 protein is CSARLAGATGELFF. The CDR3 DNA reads TGCAGCGCCCGACTAGCGGGAGCCACCGGGGAGCTGTTTTTT.

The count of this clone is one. The CDR3 bases are TGCGCCAGCAGCTATGGGACAGAAGTCACTGAAGCTTTCTTT. It is translated as CASSYGTEVTEAFF. V and J are TRBV5-1 and TRBJ1-1; TRBD1 matches 7 bases. Germline values: CDR1 SGHRS, CDR2 YFSETQ. This CDR3 spans 14 amino acids. After removal of 3 bases from V and 4 bases from J, the junction contained 6 bases not matched to a gene.

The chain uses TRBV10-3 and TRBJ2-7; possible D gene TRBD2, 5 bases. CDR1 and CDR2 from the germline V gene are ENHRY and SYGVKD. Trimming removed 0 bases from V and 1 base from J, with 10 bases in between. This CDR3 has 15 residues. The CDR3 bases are TGTGCCATCAGTGAGTCCGGGGAGTTGTCCTACGAGCAGTACTTC. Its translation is CAISESGELSYEQYF.

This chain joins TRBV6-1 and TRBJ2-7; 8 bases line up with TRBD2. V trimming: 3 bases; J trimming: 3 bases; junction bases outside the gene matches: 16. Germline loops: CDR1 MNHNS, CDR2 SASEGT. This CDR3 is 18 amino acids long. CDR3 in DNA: TGTGCCAGCAGTGATGTCTGGCGGGAGGATTCGATCAGCTACGAGCAGTACTTC. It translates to CASSDVWREDSISYEQYF.

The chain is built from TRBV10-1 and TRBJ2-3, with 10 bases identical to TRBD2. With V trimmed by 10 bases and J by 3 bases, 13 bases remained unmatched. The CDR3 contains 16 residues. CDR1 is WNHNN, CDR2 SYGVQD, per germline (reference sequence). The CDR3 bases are TGCGCCACCGGGGCTAGCGGGAGTCGAGGGACAGATACGCAGTATTTT. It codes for CATGASGSRGTDTQYF.

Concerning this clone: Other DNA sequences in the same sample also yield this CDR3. The CDR3 loop reads CAWSGIYGYTF. CDR3 nucleotide sequence: TGTGCCTGGAGTGGGATCTATGGCTACACCTTC. This sequence joins TRBV30 and TRBJ1-2; no definite D call. Germline V CDR1 and CDR2: GTSNPN, SVGIG (reference sequence). CDR3 length: 11 residues. Trimming removed 1 base from V and 4 bases from J, with 4 bases in between. Full variable domain (outside the CDR3, taken from reference TRBV30 and TRBJ1-2): SQTIHQWPATLVQPVGSPLSLECTVEGTSNPNLYWYRQAAGRGLQLLFYSVGIGQISSEVPQNLSASRPQDRQFILSSKKLLLSDSGFYLCAWSGIYGYTFGSGTRLTVV.

In nucleotides, the CDR3 is TGCGCCAGCAGCTCCCAGGGGGGGGAGGTAGAGACCCAGTACTTC. The encoded protein is CASSSQGGEVETQYF. This chain links TRBV5-1 with TRBJ2-5; perhaps D is TRBD1 or TRBD2 (7 bases each). Germline V CDR1 and CDR2: SGHRS, YFSETQ. The V end lost 3 bases, the J end lost 4 bases, and 16 bases lay between the germline ends. There are 15 residues in the CDR3.

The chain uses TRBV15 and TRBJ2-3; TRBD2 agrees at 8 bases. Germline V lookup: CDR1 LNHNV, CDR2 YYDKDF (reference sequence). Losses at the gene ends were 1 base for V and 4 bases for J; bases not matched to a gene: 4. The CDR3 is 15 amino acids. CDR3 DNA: TGTGCCACCAGCAGAGGCGGGAGGTCGGCAGATACGCAGTATTTT. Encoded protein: CATSRGGRSADTQYF.

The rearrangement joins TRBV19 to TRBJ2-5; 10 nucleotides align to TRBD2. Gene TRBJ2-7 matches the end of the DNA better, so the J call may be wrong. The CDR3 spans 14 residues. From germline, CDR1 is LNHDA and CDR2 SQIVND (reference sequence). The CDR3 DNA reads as TGTGCCAGTAGCAGGACTAGCGGACAGTACGAGCAGTACTTC. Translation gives CASSRTSGQYEQYF.